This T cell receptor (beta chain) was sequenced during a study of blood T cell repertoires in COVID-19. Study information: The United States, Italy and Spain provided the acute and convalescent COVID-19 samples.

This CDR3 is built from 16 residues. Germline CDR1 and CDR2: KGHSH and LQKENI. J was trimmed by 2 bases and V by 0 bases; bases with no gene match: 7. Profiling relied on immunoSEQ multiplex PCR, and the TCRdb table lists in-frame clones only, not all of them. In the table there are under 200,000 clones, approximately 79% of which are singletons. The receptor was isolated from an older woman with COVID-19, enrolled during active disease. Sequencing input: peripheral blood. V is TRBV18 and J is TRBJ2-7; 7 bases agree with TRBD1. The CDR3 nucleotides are TGTGCCAGCTCACCACCCCGGACAGGCAGTACCTACGAGCAGTACTTC. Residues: CASSPPRTGSTYEQYF.